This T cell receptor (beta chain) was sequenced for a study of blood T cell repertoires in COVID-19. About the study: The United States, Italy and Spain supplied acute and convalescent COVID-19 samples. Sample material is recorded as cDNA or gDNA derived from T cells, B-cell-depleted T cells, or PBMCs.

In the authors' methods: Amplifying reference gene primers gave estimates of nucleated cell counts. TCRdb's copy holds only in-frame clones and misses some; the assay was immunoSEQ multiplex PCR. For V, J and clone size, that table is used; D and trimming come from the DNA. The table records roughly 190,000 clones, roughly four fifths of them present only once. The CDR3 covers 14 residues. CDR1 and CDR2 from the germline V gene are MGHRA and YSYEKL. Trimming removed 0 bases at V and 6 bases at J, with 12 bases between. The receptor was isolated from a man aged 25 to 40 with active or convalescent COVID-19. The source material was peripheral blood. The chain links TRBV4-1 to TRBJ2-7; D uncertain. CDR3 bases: TGCGCCAGCAGCCAAGATCACGGGTCCCTCGAGCAGTACGTC. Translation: CASSQDHGSLEQYV.